This TCR beta chain comes out of a study of T-cell memory formation after mild COVID-19. The authors produced TCR alpha and TCR beta cDNA libraries with sample barcodes and UMIs by 5'RACE using constant-segment primers. MiXCR was run by TCRdb on the 5' RACE reads, yielding one entry per CDR3 protein. The sample has 200,000 to 300,000 distinct CDR3 sequences, more than 8% seen once. CDR3 length equals 15 residues. Germline lookup yields CDR1 MRHNA and CDR2 SNTAGT. V dropped 5 bases and J dropped 1 base, with 14 bases sitting between them. This chain connects TRBV6-4 to TRBJ1-1, with a possible D match to TRBD1 (6 bases). The receptor was derived from a man aged 18-30 years who had mild COVID-19 (a few samples of this study predate the infection). Cell type and time point are not known. Sequenced material: PBMCs or a T cell subset sorted from them (not recorded which). The CDR3 reads CASSFPGQPNTEAFF. CDR3 coding DNA: TGTGCCAGCAGTTTCCCTGGACAGCCGAACACTGAAGCTTTCTTT.